Following are 9 T cell receptor beta chains from one sample sequenced in a study of shared clonotypes between healthy human individuals. The repertoire was sequenced with immunoSEQ multiplex PCR; TCRdb's copy has only in-frame clones and lacks some. The sample contains approximately 2.3 million clones, approximately 93% of which appear only once. Sequencing input: naive CD4+ T cells from PBMCs. Subset denoted: CD45RA+ positively selected. The receptors originated from a man between 18 and 35 years old in good health. Some clones in this sample may be carry-over from other donors' samples.

The chain couples TRBV19 to TRBJ1-1; D not certain. CDR1 LNHDA and CDR2 SQIVND come from the germline V gene (reference sequence). The CDR3 is made up of 13 amino acids. V was trimmed by 7 bases and J by 5 bases, leaving 14 bases between them. CDR3 region: CASKPGPRTEAFF. In nucleotides, the CDR3 is TGTGCCAGTAAACCCGGCCCTCGTACTGAAGCTTTCTTT.

Points on this clone: This sample also contains other DNA sequences that code for the same CDR3. The chain combines TRBV28 with TRBJ2-7; D remains ambiguous. Germline assignment: CDR1 MDHEN and CDR2 SYDVKM. Deletions cut 8 bases from V and 2 bases from J, with 4 bases between. This CDR3 has 10 amino acids. The CDR3 sequence: CASGAYEQYF. The DNA of the CDR3 is TGTGCCAGCGGGGCCTACGAGCAGTACTTC.

J is TRBJ2-3 and V is TRBV4-3, with 10 nucleotides matching TRBD2. CDR3 length: 17 amino acids. Germline V gives CDR1 LGHNA, CDR2 YSLEER. V lost 4 bases, J lost 6 bases, and 13 bases stayed unmatched. CDR3 sequence (DNA): TGCGCCAGCAGCCTCCTCCCTCGCCTAGCGGGAGAGGATACGCAGTATTTT. Translation gives CASSLLPRLAGEDTQYF.

This clone was counted once. The rearrangement uses TRBV7-2 and TRBJ2-5; TRBD2 aligns across 7 bases. Germline CDR1 reads SGHTA; CDR2 reads FQGNSA. Trimming took 1 base from V and 5 from J; bases not matched to a gene: 7. CDR3 length: 15 residues. DNA of the CDR3: TGTGCCAGCAGCTTAGGCCTAGCGGAGGGGGAGACCCAGTACTTC. Its translation: CASSLGLAEGETQYF.

This chain links TRBV27 with TRBJ1-2; the D gene is possibly TRBD1 (5 bases). In germline, CDR1 is MNHEY, CDR2 SMNVEV (reference sequence). The CDR3 is 16 amino acids. Deletions cut 1 base from V and 6 bases from J, with 18 bases between. CDR3 nucleotide sequence: TGTGCCAGCAGTTTATATGGGCAGGGCGATTGGAATGGCTACACCTTC. Translation: CASSLYGQGDWNGYTF.

V usage is TRBV6-1 and J usage is TRBJ2-5; D remains unclear. V lost 3 bases, J lost 5 bases, and 19 bases lay in between. CDR1 is MNHNS and CDR2 is SASEGT in the germline V gene. The CDR3 loop spans 16 amino acids. DNA of the CDR3: TGTGCCAGCAGTGAGTCTGTGTTTGGGTTTAGTGAGACCCAGTACTTC. As protein: CASSESVFGFSETQYF.

The chain combines TRBV6-4 with TRBJ2-5, with D maybe TRBD2 (7 bases). Germline CDR1 MRHNA, CDR2 SNTAGT. The V gene lost 3 bases and the J gene lost 4 bases, with 15 bases spanning the gap. This CDR3 region has 15 residues. CDR3 bases: TGTGCCAGCAGTGAGAAGGCGGGGGCGCGAGAGACCCAGTACTTC. It specifies CASSEKAGARETQYF.

This chain uses TRBV10-3 with TRBJ2-7, with no clear D. Germline V lookup: CDR1 ENHRY, CDR2 SYGVKD. V lost 0 bases, J lost 6 bases, and 9 bases lay in between. CDR3 length: 13 residues. This CDR3 is CAISESVRAEQYF. The CDR3 nucleotides are TGTGCCATCAGTGAGTCCGTACGTGCCGAGCAGTACTTC.

Details on this clone: Other nucleotide sequences from this sample produce the same CDR3. V is TRBV6-5 and J is TRBJ2-2; unclear D gene. CDR3 length: 13 residues. Trimming removed 3 bases at V and 0 bases at J, with 2 bases between. Germline V CDR1 and CDR2: MNHEY, SVGAGI. The CDR3 DNA reads TGTGCCAGCAGTTATTCGAACACCGGGGAGCTGTTTTTT. This sequence encodes CASSYSNTGELFF.